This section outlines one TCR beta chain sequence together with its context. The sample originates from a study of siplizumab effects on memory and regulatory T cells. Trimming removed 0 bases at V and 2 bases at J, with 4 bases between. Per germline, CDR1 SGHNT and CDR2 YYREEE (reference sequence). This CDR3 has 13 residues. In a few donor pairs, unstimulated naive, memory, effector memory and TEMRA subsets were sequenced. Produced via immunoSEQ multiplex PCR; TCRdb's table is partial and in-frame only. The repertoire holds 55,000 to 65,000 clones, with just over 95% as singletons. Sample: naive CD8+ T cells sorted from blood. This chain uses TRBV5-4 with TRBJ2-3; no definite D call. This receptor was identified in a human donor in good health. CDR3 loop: CASSLVLTDTQYF. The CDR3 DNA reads TGTGCCAGCAGCTTGGTCCTCACAGATACGCAGTATTTT.